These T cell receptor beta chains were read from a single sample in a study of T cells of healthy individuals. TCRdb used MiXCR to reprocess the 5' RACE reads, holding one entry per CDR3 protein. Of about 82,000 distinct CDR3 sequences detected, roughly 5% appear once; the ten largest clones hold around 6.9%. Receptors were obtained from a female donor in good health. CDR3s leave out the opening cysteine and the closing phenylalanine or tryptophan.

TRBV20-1,SASQGVREQY
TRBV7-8,ASSLESFGIQY
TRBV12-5,ASGQRDSYNEQF
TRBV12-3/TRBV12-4,ASSPGVGHGYT
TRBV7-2,ASSSLTTSDTQY
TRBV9,ASSVTTGGDEKLF
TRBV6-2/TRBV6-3,ASSYMGVVSGRETDTQY
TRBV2,ASRQATDTQY
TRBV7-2,ASSPARDRGSYEQY
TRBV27,ASRLQREVFHEQY
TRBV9,ASSPRTGAQSDGYT
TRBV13,ASSLGGSGSSYEQY
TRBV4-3,ASSQDTRGQPNNSPLH
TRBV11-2,ASSLDPRASHEQY
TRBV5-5,ASSSGLALAEQY
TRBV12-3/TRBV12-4,ASSRTGPSYQPQH
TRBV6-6,ASMMGSSYNEQF
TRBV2,ASSDLAASTDTQY
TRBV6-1,AGGADRGRRNQPQH
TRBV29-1,SAETGSSKTQY
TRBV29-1,SVERGSTDTQY
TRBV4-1,ASSQGEDQPQH
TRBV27,ASSPYGSDTQY
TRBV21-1,ASTPVGELF
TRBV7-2,ASSTKRDTEAF
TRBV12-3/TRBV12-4,ASRPASFLDSYNEQF
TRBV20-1,SASPALAGLGSDEQF
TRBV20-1,SARPGGSGYT
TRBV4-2,ASSQDSTGTDTQY
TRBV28,ASSFFSGEQY
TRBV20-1,SARDLRGIGQPQH
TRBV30,AWSKDRAGANVLT
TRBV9,ASSVEGTGRDEQF
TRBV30,ACSRGFYTGELF
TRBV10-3,AISESTVRRGGYT
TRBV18,ASSPIAETTNEKLF
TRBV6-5,ASRSSRTAAYEQY
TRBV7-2,ASSGTGAHPNTEAF
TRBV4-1,ASSNQVRQGVNYEQY
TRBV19,ASTTGQGYEQY